This T cell receptor beta chain is drawn from a study of blood T cell repertoires in COVID-19. Looking at the study overall: The United States, Italy and Spain were the sources of the acute and convalescent COVID-19 samples. Sources were T cells, B-cell-depleted T cells, or PBMCs; the material itself was cDNA or gDNA.

The V gene's germline CDR1 is SNHLY and CDR2 FYNNEI. V was cut by 4 bases and J by 3 bases, with 13 bases left in between. This CDR3 has 14 residues. Study processing details: Estimated nucleated cell counts came from reference gene primer amplification. Libraries were prepared by immunoSEQ multiplex PCR; TCRdb keeps only in-frame clonotypes and omits some of them. That table furnishes V, J and clone size, whereas the DNA furnished D and trimming. The sample holds under 400,000 clones; around 87% are singletons and the top ten take less than 11%. Seattle participants joined during active infection and were tracked over time.

This clonotype was obtained from a woman younger than 45 with COVID-19, enrolled during active disease. V and J are TRBV2 and TRBJ2-7, with a tentative D call TRBD1 (5 bases). Sample: peripheral blood. CDR3 loop: CASSARTRVYEQYF. The CDR3, as DNA: TGTGCCAGCAGTGCACGGACAAGGGTCTACGAGCAGTACTTC.